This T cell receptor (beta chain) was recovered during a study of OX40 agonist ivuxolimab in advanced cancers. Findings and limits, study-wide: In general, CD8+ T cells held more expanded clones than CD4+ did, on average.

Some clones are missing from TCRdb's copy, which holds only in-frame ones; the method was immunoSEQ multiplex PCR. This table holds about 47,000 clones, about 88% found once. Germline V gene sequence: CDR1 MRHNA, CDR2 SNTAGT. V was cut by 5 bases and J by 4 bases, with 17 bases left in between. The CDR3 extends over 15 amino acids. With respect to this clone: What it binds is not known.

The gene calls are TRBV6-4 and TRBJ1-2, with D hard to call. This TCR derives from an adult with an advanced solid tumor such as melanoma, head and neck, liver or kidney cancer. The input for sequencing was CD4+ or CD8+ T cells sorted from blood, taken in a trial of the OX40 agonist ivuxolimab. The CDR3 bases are TGTGCCAGCAGTAGCCCACACGGAAAGACCTATGGCTACACCTTC. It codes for CASSSPHGKTYGYTF.